Following are 7 T cell receptor beta chains from one sample sequenced in a study of cytomegalovirus exposure and HLA in healthy donors (dated by TCRdb to about 2017). To prepare the library, the immunoSEQ multiplex PCR assay was applied. For the multiplex PCR, a mixture combining 60 forward primers for TCR Vbeta segments and 13 reverse primers for TCR Jbeta segments was used. TCRdb holds this immuneACCESS table with in-frame rearrangements only. Some clones are missing; in checked studies, unresolved V genes explain under half, and the rest has no known cause. The sample records approximately 120,000 clones, roughly 80% of which are singletons. The ten largest make up roughly 2% of the sample. The sequenced sample consisted of PBMCs. All receptors derive from a man aged 18 to 35 in good health and CMV-seronegative.

The chain has TRBV7-3 and TRBJ1-6; 7 nucleotides agree with TRBD1. The length of the CDR3 is 13 residues. V gave up 5 bases and J gave up 14 bases; unmatched junction bases: 9. Germline V CDR1 and CDR2: SGHTA, FQGTGA. The CDR3 nucleotides are TGTGCCAGCAGCCCGAGACAGGGAACGGCCCTCCACTTT. As protein: CASSPRQGTALHF.

This chain connects TRBV6-6 to TRBJ2-7; the D gene is possibly TRBD1 (5 bases). Trimming took 8 bases from V and 1 from J, leaving 9 bases between them. Germline lookup yields CDR1 MNHNY and CDR2 SVGAGI (reference sequence). This CDR3 is 12 amino acids long. CDR3 amino acids: CASGASSYEQYF. As DNA, the CDR3 is TGTGCCAGCGGGGCTAGTTCCTACGAGCAGTACTTC.

CDR3 in amino acids: CASSGAGAFYGYTF. The CDR3 nucleotides read TGTGCCAGCAGTGGGGCAGGGGCTTTCTATGGCTACACCTTC. This chain uses TRBV2 with TRBJ1-2, with D possibly TRBD1 on 6 matching bases. The CDR3 spans 14 residues. The V and J ends lost 4 bases and 4 bases respectively, with 13 bases between them. Germline V lookup: CDR1 SNHLY, CDR2 FYNNEI.

This clone was seen a single time. This chain links TRBV7-2 with TRBJ2-2; 7 nucleotides line up with TRBD2. The CDR3 loop spans 17 amino acids. V lost 1 base and J lost 1; bases outside the gene matches: 6. The germline V gene encodes CDR1 SGHTA and CDR2 FQGNSA. The CDR3 loop is CASSLGGGGLNTGELFF. CDR3 in DNA: TGTGCCAGCAGCTTAGGGGGCGGGGGACTGAACACCGGGGAGCTGTTTTTT.

V and J are TRBV19 and TRBJ1-5; D gene uncertain. V was pared by 4 bases and J by 10 bases, with 8 bases between. Germline V lookup: CDR1 LNHDA, CDR2 SQIVND (reference sequence). The CDR3 sequence is 11 residues long. The CDR3, as DNA: TGTGCCAGTAGTACTGGCGGACCCCAGCATTTT. The encoded protein is CASSTGGPQHF.

The chain employs TRBV19 and TRBJ1-2, with TRBD1 identical over 12 bases. J lost 7 bases, V lost 4 bases, and 10 bases had no gene match. The CDR3 covers 16 residues. Germline V gene data show CDR1 as LNHDA and CDR2 as SQIVND (reference sequence). CDR3 sequence (DNA): TGTGCCAGTAGTAGGGGGACAGGGGGCGCGCCCCGTGGCTACACCTTC. Encoded protein: CASSRGTGGAPRGYTF.

This rearrangement joins TRBV5-6 to TRBJ1-4, with TRBD1 matching 10 bases. The CDR3 contains 17 residues. Trimming removed 6 bases from V and 7 bases from J; junction bases left unmatched: 15. Germline values: CDR1 SGHDT, CDR2 YYEEEE. This CDR3 reads CASTLRDRGPGSEKLFF. CDR3 coding DNA: TGTGCCAGCACCCTGAGGGACAGGGGACCAGGTAGTGAAAAACTGTTTTTT. Variable domain in full (rest from reference TRBV5-6 and TRBJ1-4): DAGVTQSPTHLIKTRGQQVTLRCSPKSGHDTVSWYQQALGQGPQFIFQYYEEEERQRGNFPDRFSGHQFPNYSSELNVNALLLGDSALYLCASTLRDRGPGSEKLFFGSGTQLSVL.